Listed here are 26 T cell receptor beta chains from one sample, sequenced in a study of blood T cell repertoires in COVID-19. Repertoires were generated with immunoSEQ multiplex PCR, while TCRdb's copy carries only in-frame clones and drops some. The sample lists approximately 200,000 clones; approximately 90% were seen once. The sequenced material came from peripheral blood. The receptor source for this set is a man between 25 and 39 years old with COVID-19, enrolled during active disease.

J is TRBJ1-2 and V is TRBV19; possibly TRBD1 for D (5 bases). The V gene lost 10 bases and the J gene lost 5 bases, with 29 bases spanning the gap. Germline V gene lookup returns CDR1 LNHDA and CDR2 SQIVND (reference sequence). CDR3 length: 17 residues. CDR3 nucleotide sequence: TGTGCCACACATCGGGAGGCAGGGAAGGGCCTGCGGTATGGCTACACCTTC. Its protein is CATHREAGKGLRYGYTF.

The V and J genes are TRBV6-5 and TRBJ1-6; a possible D gene is TRBD1 (6 bases). Between the trimmed V and J ends, which lost 8 bases and 12 bases, there was a span of 14 bases. The CDR3 has 12 amino acids. Germline V gene lookup returns CDR1 MNHEY and CDR2 SVGAGI. The chain's CDR3 is CASSGTIGPLHF. The CDR3 DNA is TGTGCCAGCTCCGGGACAATAGGACCCCTCCACTTT.

This chain links TRBV28 with TRBJ2-5; 7 bases fit TRBD1. V trimming: 5 bases; J trimming: 2 bases; junction bases outside the gene matches: 8. This CDR3 is 15 amino acids long. Germline-derived CDR1 and CDR2 are MDHEN and SYDVKM. The CDR3 region is CASSTAGTEQETQYF. The CDR3 DNA reads TGTGCCAGCAGTACAGCCGGGACAGAGCAAGAGACCCAGTACTTC.

The chain has TRBV2 and TRBJ1-1, with D uncertain. V was clipped by 4 bases and J by 0 bases, with 9 bases between them. This CDR3 is 14 amino acids long. In germline, CDR1 is SNHLY, CDR2 FYNNEI. The CDR3 protein is CASSGRVVNTEAFF. DNA of the CDR3: TGTGCCAGCAGTGGACGGGTGGTGAACACTGAAGCTTTCTTT.

The chain carries TRBV12-3 or TRBV12-4 and TRBJ1-1, with unresolved D. V was trimmed by 5 bases and J by 5 bases, leaving 9 bases between them. The CDR3 loop spans 12 amino acids. Here the CDR3 DNA reads TGTGCCAGCAGTCGACGGGTTACTGAAGCTTTCTTT. Amino acid sequence: CASSRRVTEAFF.

The rearrangement joins TRBV9 to TRBJ2-2; TRBD1 is a possible D gene (5 bases). The CDR3 extends over 16 amino acids. The V gene lost 0 bases and the J gene lost 4 bases, with 13 bases spanning the gap. The germline V gene has CDR1 SGDLS and CDR2 YYNGEE. CDR3 amino acids: CASSVATTAFTGELFF. The CDR3 nucleotides read TGTGCCAGCAGCGTAGCTACGACAGCCTTCACCGGGGAGCTGTTTTTT.

The chain combines TRBV9 with TRBJ1-1; D is undetermined. CDR3 size: 14 residues. Looked up from germline, CDR1 is SGDLS and CDR2 is YYNGEE. The V gene lost 0 bases and the J gene lost 1 base, with 7 bases spanning the gap. The CDR3 is CASSVVSANTEAFF. The DNA for the CDR3 is TGTGCCAGCAGCGTAGTCAGCGCGAACACTGAAGCTTTCTTT.

The chain is built from TRBV12-3 or TRBV12-4 and TRBJ1-2, with D perhaps TRBD1 (5 bases). V was shortened by 3 bases and J by 4 bases, with 9 bases between the two germline ends. The length of the CDR3 is 13 residues. The CDR3 region is CASSFDRSYGYTF. DNA for the CDR3: TGTGCCAGCAGTTTCGACAGATCCTATGGCTACACCTTC.

The chain couples TRBV9 to TRBJ1-1; 8 nucleotides line up with TRBD1. In germline, CDR1 is SGDLS, CDR2 YYNGEE. The CDR3 extends over 15 amino acids. With V trimmed by 0 bases and J by 0 bases, 1 base remained unmatched. The CDR3 region is CASSVAGGMNTEAFF. CDR3 DNA: TGTGCCAGCAGCGTAGCAGGGGGCATGAACACTGAAGCTTTCTTT. The whole variable domain, remainder taken from reference TRBV9 and TRBJ1-1, is DSGVTQTPKHLITATGQRVTLRCSPRSGDLSVYWYQQSLDQGLQFLIQYYNGEERAKGNILERFSAQQFPDLHSELNLSSLELGDSALYFCASSVAGGMNTEAFFGQGTRLTVV.

This chain joins TRBV4-1 and TRBJ2-7; 8 bases line up with TRBD2. The V and J ends lost 3 bases and 4 bases, in that order; junction bases with no gene match: 11. CDR1 and CDR2 from the germline V gene are MGHRA and YSYEKL. There are 16 residues in the CDR3. CDR3 amino acids: CASSHPGGTGNYEQYF. In DNA form, the CDR3 reads TGCGCCAGCAGCCACCCGGGGGGGACGGGGAATTACGAGCAGTACTTC.

V is TRBV11-2 and J is TRBJ1-3; TRBD1 agrees at 9 bases. CDR3 length equals 16 residues. J gave up 5 bases and V 5 bases, and 10 bases lay outside the gene matches. The germline gives CDR1 SGHAT, CDR2 FQNNGV. This chain's CDR3 is CASSPLGTGTRNTIYF. CDR3 nucleotide sequence: TGTGCCAGCAGCCCATTGGGGACAGGGACCAGAAACACCATATATTTT.

In nucleotides, the CDR3 is TGTGCCAGTAAAACACGGGAGCTTTACAATGAGCAGTTCTTC. Amino acid sequence: CASKTRELYNEQFF. The rearrangement links TRBV19 to TRBJ2-1; tentatively, D is TRBD2 (6 bases). The length of the CDR3 is 14 residues. CDR1 is LNHDA, CDR2 SQIVND, per germline (reference sequence). The V gene lost 7 bases and the J gene lost 4 bases, with 14 bases spanning the gap. Filled out from reference TRBV19 and TRBJ2-1, the complete variable domain reads DGGITQSPKYLFRKEGQNVTLSCEQNLNHDAMYWYRQDPGQGLRLIYYSQIVNDFQKGDIAEGYSVSREKKESFPLTVTSAQKNPTAFYLCASKTRELYNEQFFGPGTRLTVL.

J is TRBJ2-7 and V is TRBV28; 7 nucleotides align to TRBD1. Trimming removed 7 bases from V and 6 bases from J; junction bases left unmatched: 9. CDR3 length: 13 residues. CDR1 is MDHEN, CDR2 SYDVKM, per germline. CDR3 residues: CASTTTGLSEQYF. The CDR3 region has the DNA TGTGCCAGCACCACGACAGGGCTCAGCGAGCAGTACTTC.

The chain employs TRBV7-8 and TRBJ1-2, with 10 bases that match TRBD1. CDR3 size: 16 residues. CDR1 is SGHVS and CDR2 is FQNEAQ in the germline V gene. With 5 bases clipped from V and 2 bases from J, the junction kept 8 bases outside the gene matches. CDR3 sequence: CASSVWGGQGNYGYTF. The DNA of the CDR3 is TGTGCCAGCAGCGTTTGGGGGGGACAGGGGAACTATGGCTACACCTTC.

The chain joins TRBV13 to TRBJ2-1; perhaps TRBD1 as D (6 bases). Trimming stripped 0 bases from V and 2 bases from J, with 11 bases between. CDR3 length: 16 residues. Germline V gene data show CDR1 as PRHDT and CDR2 as FYEKMQ (reference sequence). CDR3 residues: CASSLGRQGPYNEQFF. For the CDR3, the DNA is TGTGCCAGCAGCTTAGGTCGTCAGGGGCCCTACAATGAGCAGTTCTTC. Full variable domain (outside the CDR3, taken from reference TRBV13 and TRBJ2-1): AAGVIQSPRHLIKEKRETATLKCYPIPRHDTVYWYQQGPGQDPQFLISFYEKMQSDKGSIPDRFSAQQFSDYHSELNMSSLELGDSALYFCASSLGRQGPYNEQFFGPGTRLTVL.

DNA of the CDR3: TGTGCCAGCAGCTTAGGATTCACCTCGACAGGGTACAACACAGATACGCAGTATTTT. Residues: CASSLGFTSTGYNTDTQYF. This chain links TRBV11-3 with TRBJ2-3, with 7 nucleotides matching TRBD1. This CDR3 region has 19 residues. CDR1 is SGHNT, CDR2 YENEEA, per germline. With 1 base clipped from V and 2 bases from J, the junction kept 15 bases outside the gene matches.

This rearrangement joins TRBV6-2 or TRBV6-3 to TRBJ2-5, with TRBD1 matching over 10 bases. The CDR3 sequence is 14 residues long. J gave up 2 bases and V 5 bases, and 2 bases lay outside the gene matches. CDR1 is MNHEY, CDR2 SVGEGT, per germline. CDR3 protein: CASSRTGGQETQYF. The CDR3 bases are TGTGCCAGCAGTAGGACAGGGGGTCAAGAGACCCAGTACTTC.

This clone was seen only a few times. V gene TRBV7-9 combines with J gene TRBJ2-3; maybe TRBD2 (6 bases). The ends were cut back, 5 bases at V and 3 bases at J, with 18 bases in the middle. CDR1 is SEHNR, CDR2 FQNEAQ, per germline (reference sequence). The CDR3 covers 16 residues. CDR3: CASSRAGTPSTDTQYF. The DNA for the CDR3 is TGTGCCAGCAGCCGTGCGGGGACCCCAAGTACAGATACGCAGTATTTT.

The chain couples TRBV27 to TRBJ2-2; a weak D match, TRBD1 (6 bases). The V gene lost 2 bases and the J gene lost 5 bases, with 21 bases spanning the gap. The germline gives CDR1 MNHEY, CDR2 SMNVEV (reference sequence). This CDR3 contains 18 residues. The DNA for the CDR3 is TGTGCCAGCAGTTTAGTGGGGGCGAACATTTTGCGGACCGGGGAGCTGTTTTTT. Translation gives CASSLVGANILRTGELFF.

This chain links TRBV6-5 with TRBJ1-6; D unresolved. Germline CDR1 MNHEY, CDR2 SVGAGI. This CDR3 spans 14 amino acids. V was pared by 6 bases and J by 14 bases, with 20 bases between. The CDR3 loop is CASRGTDTVWALHF. CDR3 coding DNA: TGTGCCAGCAGAGGAACTGACACGGTTTGGGCCCTCCACTTT.

V gene TRBV19 combines with J gene TRBJ2-1; perhaps TRBD2 as D (6 bases). The V gene lost 6 bases and the J gene lost 10 bases, with 19 bases spanning the gap. Germline V gene data show CDR1 as LNHDA and CDR2 as SQIVND (reference sequence). The CDR3 sequence is 14 residues long. Here the CDR3 reads CASRLSGTAAEQFF. CDR3 nucleotides: TGTGCCAGTAGGCTTAGCGGAACTGCCGCGGAGCAGTTCTTC.

V is TRBV5-4 and J is TRBJ1-6; D perhaps matches TRBD1 (6 bases). Germline V lookup: CDR1 SGHNT, CDR2 YYREEE (reference sequence). V lost 4 bases and J 5 bases, leaving 10 bases between the germline ends. The CDR3 sequence is 14 residues long. This chain's CDR3 is CASSQGQHNSPLHF. CDR3 in DNA: TGTGCCAGCAGCCAAGGACAGCATAATTCACCCCTCCACTTT.

The rearrangement joins TRBV18 to TRBJ1-2; D remains unclear. The CDR3 totals 14 residues. Trimming pared 6 bases from V and 6 bases from J, leaving 17 bases between. Germline V gives CDR1 KGHSH, CDR2 LQKENI. The CDR3 DNA is TGTGCCAGCTCCCCCAGGTGGGAGGGAGATGGCTACACCTTC. Translated, it gives CASSPRWEGDGYTF.

The chain carries TRBV5-6 and TRBJ2-7; D is perhaps TRBD1 (7 bases). Trimming pared 4 bases from V and 2 bases from J, leaving 10 bases between. The CDR3 loop spans 13 amino acids. Germline V gene data show CDR1 as SGHDT and CDR2 as YYEEEE. The CDR3 region is CASSAGTAYEQYF. Here the CDR3 DNA reads TGTGCCAGCAGCGCGGGGACAGCCTACGAGCAGTACTTC.

The J gene is TRBJ1-5, the V gene TRBV7-6, with TRBD1 matching 7 bases. This CDR3 is 16 amino acids long. The J segment lost 0 bases and the V segment lost 5 bases, leaving 7 bases of the junction unmatched. In germline, CDR1 is SGHVS, CDR2 FNYEAQ. CDR3 amino acids: CASSLGQALSNQPQHF. CDR3 sequence (DNA): TGTGCCAGCAGCCTTGGACAGGCTCTTAGCAATCAGCCCCAGCATTTT.

The rearrangement joins TRBV5-4 to TRBJ1-2, with D uncertain. Trimming stripped 4 bases from V and 0 bases from J, with 13 bases between. The CDR3 spans 15 residues. Germline V lookup: CDR1 SGHNT, CDR2 YYREEE (reference sequence). The CDR3 spells CASSGSIGANYGYTF. In nucleotides, the CDR3 is TGTGCCAGCAGCGGGAGCATTGGGGCTAACTATGGCTACACCTTC.